Presented here are 27 T cell receptor beta chains from one specimen sequenced in a study of spatial heterogeneity in lung cancer. TCRdb redid the calling of the 5' RACE reads with MiXCR, one entry per CDR3 protein. This table has more than 65,000 distinct CDR3 sequences, around 13% appearing once. Stated time point: sample taken at primary tumor resection. Whole RNA obtained from tumor, nontumor lung or frozen PBMC underwent sequencing without sorting. The material sequenced was PBMCs, taken at surgery. All receptors derive from a male donor with early-stage non-small cell lung cancer.

This clonotype was observed once. This chain joins TRBV30 and TRBJ2-6; 7 nucleotides line up with TRBD2. The CDR3 runs to 17 residues. Germline lookup yields CDR1 GTSNPN and CDR2 SVGIG (reference sequence). After removal of 0 bases from V and 2 bases from J, the junction contained 7 bases not matched to a gene. CDR3: CAWSVIWAGAGANVLTF. CDR3 in DNA: TGTGCCTGGAGTGTAATATGGGCGGGGGCTGGGGCCAACGTCCTGACTTTC.

This clonotype was found a few times. The chain recombines TRBV6-1 with TRBJ2-5; TRBD1 is a possible D gene (6 bases). V was cut by 5 bases and J by 4 bases, with 11 bases left in between. Germline CDR1 reads MNHNS; CDR2 reads SASEGT. The CDR3 covers 13 residues. The CDR3 DNA sequence: TGTGCCAGCAGTAACCTGGGGGCAGAGACCCAGTACTTC. It encodes CASSNLGAETQYF.

This clonotype appeared a few times. This chain connects TRBV24-1 to TRBJ1-2; tentatively, D is TRBD1 (6 bases). The CDR3 is 15 residues long. V lost 5 bases, J lost 2 bases, and 14 bases lay in between. Germline V gene data show CDR1 as KGHDR and CDR2 as SFDVKD. CDR3: CATSVFTGQNYGYTF. CDR3 sequence (DNA): TGTGCCACCAGTGTTTTTACAGGACAGAACTATGGCTACACCTTC.

This clonotype was detected a few times. The gene calls are TRBV12-3 or TRBV12-4 and TRBJ1-2; no clear D gene. The ends were cut back, 5 bases at V and 2 bases at J, with 9 bases in the middle. The CDR3 length is 13 residues. CDR3 amino acids: CASSLDENYGYTF. The CDR3 nucleotides read TGTGCCAGCAGTCTCGACGAAAACTATGGCTACACCTTC.

This clonotype was counted between two and nine times. The chain carries TRBV4-1 and TRBJ2-1; 7 nucleotides agree with TRBD2. With 3 bases clipped from V and 8 bases from J, the junction kept 10 bases outside the gene matches. CDR1 MGHRA and CDR2 YSYEKL come from the germline V gene. CDR3 size: 15 residues. The chain's CDR3 is CASSQTSSPADEQFF. CDR3 sequence (DNA): TGCGCCAGCAGCCAGACTAGCAGCCCAGCCGATGAGCAGTTCTTC.

This clonotype was picked up a small number of times. The V call is TRBV5-1, the J call TRBJ2-2; 9 bases align to TRBD1. The CDR3 runs to 14 residues. V lost 3 bases to trimming and J lost 6 bases; unmatched junction nucleotides: 3. Looked up from germline, CDR1 is SGHRS and CDR2 is YFSETQ. The CDR3: CASSSRQGAGELFF. CDR3 nucleotides: TGCGCCAGCAGCTCAAGACAGGGGGCCGGGGAGCTGTTTTTT.

This clonotype was seen more than once but under ten times. This chain links TRBV18 with TRBJ2-6; D gene uncertain. The CDR3 loop spans 16 amino acids. Germline-derived CDR1 and CDR2 are KGHSH and LQKENI. Trimming removed 3 bases at V and 1 base at J, with 10 bases between. CDR3 in DNA: TGTGCCAGCTCACCCTTCACTGAGTCTGGGGCCAACGTCCTGACTTTC. Its protein is CASSPFTESGANVLTF.

This clonotype was detected only a few times. The chain links TRBV29-1 to TRBJ2-7; D ambiguous. CDR3 length: 14 amino acids. Germline CDR1 and CDR2: SQVTM and ANQGSEA. The ends were cut back, 6 bases at V and 2 bases at J, with 17 bases in the middle. The CDR3 is CSVSRFTEPYEQYF. The CDR3 nucleotides read TGCAGCGTCTCTCGGTTTACAGAGCCCTACGAGCAGTACTTC.

The chain is built from TRBV7-8 and TRBJ2-7; D possibly corresponds to TRBD2 (6 bases). CDR3 length equals 15 residues. Looked up from germline, CDR1 is SGHVS and CDR2 is FQNEAQ. V lost 4 bases, J lost 0 bases, and 13 bases lay in between. The CDR3 region has the DNA TGTGCCAGCAGCTCCCCAGGGAGGAGCTCCTACGAGCAGTACTTC. This encodes CASSSPGRSSYEQYF.

The rearrangement joins TRBV23-1 to TRBJ2-2; TRBD1 matches 7 bases. TRBV23-1 is noted as an ORF with a role that remains uncertain. V dropped 2 bases and J dropped 3; count of bases not matched to a gene: 9. This CDR3 is built from 17 residues. CDR3 coding DNA: TGCGCCAGCAGTCAAGTTCCCCCGGGACAGCACACCGGGGAGCTGTTTTTT. It yields the protein CASSQVPPGQHTGELFF.

The chain links TRBV5-1 to TRBJ2-5, with D hard to call. The V end was cut by 6 bases, the J end by 4 bases, with 13 bases between. There are 13 residues in the CDR3. Looked up from germline, CDR1 is SGHRS and CDR2 is YFSETQ. DNA of the CDR3: TGCGCCAGCAACTCTCCCGGGTCAGAGACCCAGTACTTC. Its translation: CASNSPGSETQYF.

The chain combines TRBV5-1 with TRBJ2-7; D gene ambiguous. The germline gives CDR1 SGHRS, CDR2 YFSETQ. V lost 3 bases and J lost 5, with 6 bases in between. This CDR3 contains 11 residues. As DNA, the CDR3 is TGCGCCAGCAGCTCGAGAGACGAGCAGTACTTC. This translates into CASSSRDEQYF.

This clonotype was observed many times. This chain links TRBV5-1 with TRBJ2-7; maybe TRBD1 (6 bases). V lost 4 bases, J lost 0 bases, and 11 bases lay in between. CDR1 and CDR2 (germline): SGHRS, YFSETQ. This CDR3 has 14 residues. The CDR3 reads CASSEQGISYEQYF. The DNA of the CDR3 is TGCGCCAGCAGCGAGCAGGGGATCTCCTACGAGCAGTACTTC.

V usage is TRBV29-1 and J usage is TRBJ2-2; TRBD1 aligns across 8 bases. The CDR3 has 15 residues. Trimming removed 6 bases from V and 0 bases from J; junction bases left unmatched: 6. CDR1 and CDR2 (germline): SQVTM, ANQGSEA. This CDR3 reads CSVPGDRSNTGELFF. The CDR3 coding sequence is TGCAGCGTCCCAGGGGACAGGTCGAACACCGGGGAGCTGTTTTTT.

This chain joins TRBV5-1 and TRBJ2-7; D gene uncertain. CDR1 and CDR2 from the germline V gene are SGHRS and YFSETQ. CDR3 size: 11 residues. Deletions cut 0 bases from V and 7 bases from J, with 5 bases between. In DNA, the CDR3 is TGCGCCAGCAGCTTGGATGGGGAGCAGTACTTC. This gives the protein CASSLDGEQYF.

This clonotype was recorded a few times. The V call is TRBV3-1, the J call TRBJ1-5, with TRBD1 matching over 8 bases. With V trimmed by 4 bases and J by 1 base, 3 bases remained unmatched. Germline CDR1 and CDR2: LGHDT and YNNKEL (reference sequence). CDR3 length equals 15 residues. The CDR3 is CASSPGQGSNQPQHF. CDR3 nucleotides: TGTGCCAGCAGCCCCGGACAGGGCAGCAATCAGCCCCAGCATTTT.

This clonotype was seen more than once but under ten times. This sequence joins TRBV6-5 and TRBJ1-5; TRBD1 matches at 7 bases. V lost 7 bases to trimming and J lost 0 bases; unmatched junction nucleotides: 6. Germline loops: CDR1 MNHEY, CDR2 SVGAGI. The CDR3 consists of 15 residues. CDR3 coding DNA: TGTGCCAGCAATCCTACAGGGGTTAGCAATCAGCCCCAGCATTTT. It translates to CASNPTGVSNQPQHF.

The J gene is TRBJ2-5, the V gene TRBV6-5, with D perhaps being TRBD1 or TRBD2 (7 bases each). V shed 5 bases and J shed 2 bases, with 15 bases lying between them. The CDR3 runs to 15 residues. Germline CDR1 is MNHEY and CDR2 is SVGAGI. The CDR3 DNA reads TGTGCCAGCAGTCGTCAGGGGGGGGGGCAAGAGACCCAGTACTTC. Protein product: CASSRQGGGQETQYF.

This clonotype was recorded once. The genes are TRBV30 and TRBJ2-2; D may match TRBD1 or TRBD2 (5 bases each). This CDR3 region has 14 residues. Germline CDR1 GTSNPN, CDR2 SVGIG (reference sequence). Trimming left V 2 bases short and J 8 bases short, with 15 bases between. CDR3 region: CAWSRGGSSGELFF. The CDR3 DNA is TGTGCCTGGAGTCGGGGCGGTTCTAGTGGGGAGCTGTTTTTT.

This clonotype showed up just a few times. The chain recombines TRBV7-9 with TRBJ2-6; D may be TRBD1 (5 bases). The CDR3 length is 17 residues. Germline V gene data show CDR1 as SEHNR and CDR2 as FQNEAQ (reference sequence). The V end lost 6 bases, the J end lost 4 bases, and 19 bases lay between the germline ends. CDR3 loop: CASSPTALKSGANVLTF. DNA for the CDR3: TGTGCCAGCAGTCCGACAGCCCTAAAGTCCGGGGCCAACGTCCTGACTTTC.

This clonotype appeared a few times. The chain has TRBV11-3 and TRBJ2-2; D is unresolved. Trimming removed 5 bases from V and 6 bases from J, with 10 bases in between. The CDR3 has 13 residues. The germline CDR1 and CDR2 sequences are SGHNT and YENEEA. Written as DNA, the CDR3 is TGTGCCAGCAGCGACCAGTACTCCGGGGAGCTGTTTTTT. It translates to CASSDQYSGELFF.

The V call is TRBV29-1, the J call TRBJ2-7; the D gene could be TRBD1 or TRBD2 (5 bases each). This CDR3 is built from 11 residues. V was cut by 3 bases and J by 10 bases, with 13 bases left in between. CDR1 is SQVTM, CDR2 ANQGSEA, per germline. CDR3 nucleotide sequence: TGCAGCGTTGACGAGGGGAGCGGACAGTACTTC. Translation gives CSVDEGSGQYF.

This clonotype was counted between two and nine times. The chain has TRBV10-3 and TRBJ1-5; D is possibly TRBD1 (6 bases). The CDR3 length is 13 residues. Germline loops: CDR1 ENHRY, CDR2 SYGVKD. The ends were cut back, 9 bases at V and 5 bases at J, with 14 bases in the middle. CDR3 sequence: CAIKNREDQPQHF. Written as DNA, the CDR3 is TGTGCCATTAAAAACAGGGAAGATCAGCCCCAGCATTTT.

The chain employs TRBV3-1 and TRBJ2-1; unclear D gene. The CDR3 is made up of 14 amino acids. Germline V lookup: CDR1 LGHDT, CDR2 YNNKEL (reference sequence). V lost 8 bases and J 7 bases, leaving 18 bases between the germline ends. The CDR3 DNA reads TGTGCCAGCGGACCAGCCAAGATAGGGAATGAGCAGTTCTTC. It codes for CASGPAKIGNEQFF.

This clonotype was seen a handful of times. The chain recombines TRBV20-1 with TRBJ2-5; possible D gene TRBD1, 6 bases. V shed 0 bases and J shed 4 bases, with 18 bases lying between them. Looked up from germline, CDR1 is DFQATT and CDR2 is SNEGSKA (reference sequence). The CDR3 runs 16 residues. CDR3 bases: TGCAGTGCTAGAGACTTGATCGGACAGCCCGCAGAGACCCAGTACTTC. This translates into CSARDLIGQPAETQYF.

This chain links TRBV7-9 with TRBJ2-3; TRBD2 matches at 9 bases. CDR1 and CDR2 (germline): SEHNR, FQNEAQ (reference sequence). This CDR3 is built from 15 residues. V trimming: 3 bases; J trimming: 4 bases; junction bases outside the gene matches: 5. CDR3 sequence: CASSFSGRGADTQYF. The DNA for the CDR3 is TGTGCCAGCAGCTTTAGCGGGAGAGGGGCAGATACGCAGTATTTT.

This clonotype was seen only a few times. This chain joins TRBV3-1 and TRBJ1-6; no reliable D call. Trimming removed 1 base at V and 8 bases at J, with 3 bases between. Germline V gene data show CDR1 as LGHDT and CDR2 as YNNKEL (reference sequence). The CDR3 spans 12 residues. The CDR3 nucleotides read TGTGCCAGCAGCCAAGGGGATTCACCCCTCCACTTT. Protein product: CASSQGDSPLHF.